What follows are 2 T cell receptor beta chains derived from one specimen sequenced in a study of T and B cells in COVID-19 patients. BIOMED2 TRB-A/B primer pools were used in multiplex TRB PCR. TCRdb called the multiplex PCR reads again in MiXCR, with one record for every CDR3 protein. The sample consists of under 20,000 distinct CDR3 sequences, 27% of them appearing once. TRB was amplified from about 240-490 ng of blood genomic DNA. Sequenced sample: blood. These receptors were collected from a human donor who had recovered from COVID-19.

With respect to this clonotype: The junction departs from germline at one end; a sequencing error may be responsible. J is TRBJ1-2 and V is TRBV5-1, with D possibly matching TRBD1 (5 bases). The CDR3 loop spans 14 amino acids. Germline loops: CDR1 SGHRS, CDR2 YFSETQ. This CDR3 reads CASSLAGGDYGYTF. CDR3 DNA sequence: TGCGCCAGCAGCTTGGCCGGGGGGGACTACGGCTACACCTTC.

The rearrangement links TRBV24-1 to TRBJ1-5, with D unclear. The CDR3 contains 14 residues. V was shortened by 3 bases and J by 5 bases, with 10 bases between the two germline ends. The germline gives CDR1 KGHDR, CDR2 SFDVKD. The CDR3 bases are TGTGCCACCAGTGATGACGGATCGTATCAGCCCCAGCATTTT. This sequence encodes CATSDDGSYQPQHF.